Described below is a single T cell receptor (beta chain) sequence and its context. Its antigen is unknown. Generated by immunoSEQ multiplex PCR, the TCRdb table keeps only in-frame clones and is missing some. This sample has 110,000 to 150,000 clones, with 93% found just once. V was clipped by 5 bases and J by 7 bases, with 17 bases between them. Germline CDR1 SGHVS, CDR2 FQNEAQ. The CDR3 covers 14 residues. This entry is derived from a study of T cell responses to AZD1222 COVID-19 vaccine. Study-wide findings and caveats: Sampling that yielded the repertoires occurred only after the peak T cell response.

The TCR originated in an adult in good health. This sequence joins TRBV7-8 and TRBJ1-2, with D hard to call. The starting material was peripheral blood, obtained on day 0 of AZD1222 vaccination. CDR3 sequence: CASSPLGRAFGYTF. DNA of the CDR3: TGTGCCAGCAGCCCCTTGGGGAGGGCGTTTGGCTACACCTTC.